The clone carrying this T cell receptor beta chain showed up just a few times. From germline, CDR1 is SQVTM and CDR2 ANQGSEA. Trimming cost V 7 bases and J 1 base, with 13 bases left between them. The CDR3 contains 13 residues. The time point was: pre-sensitization, week 0. Treatment noted: therapeutic diphenylcyclopropenone sensitization with weekly scalp DPC. Via MiXCR, TCRdb re-called the RACE reads, giving one row per CDR3 protein. The sample lists 150,000 to 200,000 distinct CDR3 sequences; approximately 31% were seen once. These data belong to a study of human T cells and chemical hapten exposure. Turning to the study itself: Throughout the approximately 24-week study, diphenylcyclopropenone was applied weekly to the patients' scalps.

The TCR was taken from a woman aged 25-40 years with alopecia areata. Some clones in this sample may be carry-over from other donors' samples. The chain has TRBV29-1 and TRBJ2-5; D is unclear. The specimen comprised whole blood, sampled in connection with sensitization to the hapten diphenylcyclopropenone (DPC). CDR3 DNA: TGCAGCGCTAAGTACGGAGTCCAAGAGACCCAGTACTTC. Translated, it gives CSAKYGVQETQYF.